This is a list of T cell receptor beta chains from one sample in a study of T cell changes during pregnancy in multiple sclerosis. Generated by immunoSEQ multiplex PCR, the TCRdb table keeps only in-frame clones and is missing some. The table shows roughly 84,000 clones, with roughly 95% occurring only once. The sequenced sample was peripheral blood, obtained in the third trimester of pregnancy. All receptors derive from a female donor in good health, enrolled as a control in a pregnancy study. CDR3s include the opening cysteine and the closing phenylalanine or tryptophan. The D gene is left open where the match is weak. Only some rows state a clone size, as once, few, many or a class for expanded clones.

DNA: TGCAGCGTCGCTCGGGACGGGGGAACAGAAGCTTTCTTT; CDR3: CSVARDGGTEAFF; V: TRBV29-1; D: NA; J: TRBJ1-1; size: few
DNA: TGTGCTAGCAGCTTAGGGGAGCGGGACGAGCAGTACTTC; CDR3: CASSLGERDEQYF; V: TRBV7-7; D: NA; J: TRBJ2-7; size: NA
DNA: TGTGCCAGCAGCCCAGATTTCAGGCTTGCCTACGAGCAGTACTTC; CDR3: CASSPDFRLAYEQYF; V: TRBV9; D: NA; J: TRBJ2-7; size: NA
DNA: TGTGCCAGTAGTGAAACTTACTACAATGAGCAGTTCTTC; CDR3: CASSETYYNEQFF; V: TRBV19; D: NA; J: TRBJ2-1; size: NA
DNA: TGTGCCAGCAGACTTCTAGCGGGAGTGGCCTTGGGCGAGCAGTACTTC; CDR3: CASRLLAGVALGEQYF; V: TRBV27; D: TRBD2; J: TRBJ2-7; size: NA
DNA: TGCGCCAGCAGCCAAGATCGGGTCACCGGGGAGCTGTTTTTT; CDR3: CASSQDRVTGELFF; V: TRBV4-1; D: NA; J: TRBJ2-2; size: NA
DNA: TGTGCCAGCAGCGCCCGATTTGGCAGCGAGCAGTACTTC; CDR3: CASSARFGSEQYF; V: TRBV9; D: NA; J: TRBJ2-7; size: NA
DNA: TGCGCCAGCAGCTCAACAGCCTCTGGGGCCAACGTCCTGACTTTC; CDR3: CASSSTASGANVLTF; V: TRBV5-1; D: NA; J: TRBJ2-6; size: NA
DNA: TGTGCCAGCTTCAATGGAGGACTAGCGGACACAGATACGCAGTATTTT; CDR3: CASFNGGLADTDTQYF; V: TRBV2; D: TRBD2; J: TRBJ2-3; size: NA
DNA: TGTGCCAGCAGCTTGGCCACAGGGAACTATGGCTACACCTTC; CDR3: CASSLATGNYGYTF; V: TRBV5-4; D: NA; J: TRBJ1-2; size: NA
DNA: TGCGCCAGCCGGGGGGTTGACACCGGGGAGCTGTTTTTT; CDR3: CASRGVDTGELFF; V: TRBV5-1; D: TRBD2; J: TRBJ2-2; size: NA
DNA: TGCAGCGTTGACCCGAGGACTGAAGCTTTCTTT; CDR3: CSVDPRTEAFF; V: TRBV29-1; D: NA; J: TRBJ1-1; size: NA
DNA: TGTGCCAGCAGCTTGGGTTACACAGATACGCAGTATTTT; CDR3: CASSLGYTDTQYF; V: TRBV5-4; D: NA; J: TRBJ2-3; size: NA
DNA: TGCGCCAGCAGTAGGACTTACACAGATACGCAGTATTTT; CDR3: CASSRTYTDTQYF; V: TRBV5-1; D: NA; J: TRBJ2-3; size: NA
DNA: TGCGCCAGCAGCTTGACTGTTACCTACAATGAGCAGTTCTTC; CDR3: CASSLTVTYNEQFF; V: TRBV5-1; D: NA; J: TRBJ2-1; size: once
DNA: TGCGCCAGCAGCTCTACAGCGGGAGTTAATGAGCAGTTCTTC; CDR3: CASSSTAGVNEQFF; V: TRBV5-1; D: TRBD2; J: TRBJ2-1; size: NA
DNA: TGTGCCAGCAGTTTTGGGACAGGAAGACCAGATACGCAGTATTTT; CDR3: CASSFGTGRPDTQYF; V: TRBV5-6; D: TRBD1; J: TRBJ2-3; size: NA
DNA: TGTGCCAGCAGTAACACAGGGATCTATGGCTACACCTTC; CDR3: CASSNTGIYGYTF; V: TRBV6-1; D: NA; J: TRBJ1-2; size: NA
DNA: TGTGCCAGCAGTCAAGTTAAGGGGGATAATGAAAAACTGTTTTTT; CDR3: CASSQVKGDNEKLFF; V: TRBV6-6; D: NA; J: TRBJ1-4; size: NA
DNA: TGTGCCAGCTTCGGGGGGACCGGGCACGAGCAGTACTTC; CDR3: CASFGGTGHEQYF; V: TRBV28; D: TRBD2; J: TRBJ2-7; size: NA
DNA: TGTGCCAGCAGTACAGGGTCGAACACTGAAGCTTTCTTT; CDR3: CASSTGSNTEAFF; V: TRBV2; D: NA; J: TRBJ1-1; size: few
DNA: TGCGCCAGCAGCTTGCGTTTTGACAGGGGTGCCGAGCAGTACTTC; CDR3: CASSLRFDRGAEQYF; V: TRBV5-1; D: TRBD1; J: TRBJ2-7; size: NA